Shown below are 9 T cell receptor beta chains from a single sample sequenced in a study of T cell responses to AZD1222 COVID-19 vaccine (dated by TCRdb to 2020 to 2023). Explained via the paper, the time point label denotes: about 28 days (+/-7) after the second vaccine dose. The protocol used for the library was the immunoSEQ multiplex PCR assay. Here the immuneACCESS table is served through TCRdb, limited to in-frame sequences with V and J called. Missing clones are a known gap in these copies; in checked studies unresolved V genes cover under half, and the rest lacks a known reason. The sample records about 150,000 clones, approximately 90% of which are singletons. The ten largest clones capture roughly 1.2% of the sample. The input for sequencing was peripheral blood, taken 28 days after the second AZD1222 dose. These receptors came from an adult who received the AZD1222 COVID-19 vaccine.

The chain is built from TRBV27 and TRBJ1-2; 7 positions agree with TRBD1. The CDR3 has 14 amino acids. J gave up 2 bases and V 6 bases, and 6 bases lay outside the gene matches. CDR1 is MNHEY, CDR2 SMNVEV, per germline (reference sequence). CDR3 in amino acids: CASSAQGINYGYTF. CDR3 DNA: TGTGCCAGCAGCGCACAGGGGATCAACTATGGCTACACCTTC.

The chain recombines TRBV19 with TRBJ2-3; possibly TRBD1 for D (6 bases). Germline V CDR1 and CDR2: LNHDA, SQIVND (reference sequence). This CDR3 is built from 15 residues. V lost 3 bases and J 6 bases, leaving 16 bases between the germline ends. In nucleotides, the CDR3 is TGTGCCAGTAGTATGTCAGGGGCGCGAGTGGATACGCAGTATTTT. It translates to CASSMSGARVDTQYF.

This sequence joins TRBV10-1 and TRBJ2-3; D remains unclear. Between the trimmed V and J ends, which lost 6 bases and 4 bases, there was a span of 11 bases. This CDR3 comprises 13 residues. Germline CDR1 and CDR2: WNHNN and SYGVQD (reference sequence). CDR3 sequence (DNA): TGCGCCAGCAGCGTTACTCCTCCAGATACGCAGTATTTT. Amino acid sequence: CASSVTPPDTQYF.

The chain uses TRBV5-8 and TRBJ1-5; 9 bases agree with TRBD1. Germline trimming cut 4 bases from V and 7 bases from J; bases unmatched to any gene: 9. The CDR3 contains 15 residues. Germline lookup yields CDR1 SGHTS and CDR2 YDEGEE. The CDR3 here is CASSISDRGGQPQHF. CDR3 bases: TGTGCCAGCAGCATTTCGGACAGGGGTGGCCAGCCCCAGCATTTT.

The J gene is TRBJ1-4, the V gene TRBV28; the D gene is possibly TRBD1 (5 bases). V was shortened by 6 bases and J by 7 bases, with 18 bases between the two germline ends. This CDR3 has 15 amino acids. The germline CDR1 and CDR2 sequences are MDHEN and SYDVKM. CDR3 sequence reads: CASRPGIRIGEKLFF. The CDR3 region has the DNA TGTGCCAGCAGGCCAGGGATCAGGATAGGTGAAAAACTGTTTTTT.

The chain employs TRBV12-3 or TRBV12-4 and TRBJ1-2; D is unresolved. The CDR3 consists of 11 residues. V was cut by 5 bases and J by 8 bases, with 9 bases left in between. The CDR3 nucleotides read TGTGCCAGCAGTCACCCTGGGGGCTACACCTTC. Translating gives CASSHPGGYTF.

The chain carries TRBV14 and TRBJ1-6; tentatively, D is TRBD1 (5 bases). CDR3 length: 13 amino acids. Germline CDR1 SGHDN, CDR2 FVKESK. The V and J ends lost 6 bases and 6 bases respectively, with 9 bases between them. The CDR3 loop is CASRGGGNSPLHF. The CDR3 DNA sequence: TGTGCCAGCAGGGGGGGTGGTAATTCACCCCTCCACTTT. Full variable domain (remainder filled in from reference TRBV14 and TRBJ1-6): EAGVTQFPSHSVIEKGQTVTLRCDPISGHDNLYWYRRVMGKEIKFLLHFVKESKQDESGMPNNRFLAERTGGTYSTLKVQPAELEDSGVYFCASRGGGNSPLHFGNGTRLTVT.

V and J are TRBV3-1 (or the pseudogene TRBV3-2) and TRBJ2-3; the match to TRBD2 covers 9 bases. The CDR3 totals 17 residues. The trim removed 0 bases at V and 4 bases at J, leaving 8 bases unmatched. Germline V gene lookup returns CDR1 LGHDT and CDR2 YNNKEL (reference sequence). The CDR3 reads CASSQETSAGGADTQYF. The CDR3 coding sequence is TGTGCCAGCAGCCAAGAGACGTCGGCGGGGGGGGCAGATACGCAGTATTTT.

The genes are TRBV5-1 and TRBJ1-6, with 8 nucleotides matching TRBD1. The CDR3 runs to 15 residues. J gave up 9 bases and V 4 bases, and 9 bases lay outside the gene matches. The germline gives CDR1 SGHRS, CDR2 YFSETQ. CDR3 region: CASSNGGGTGSPLHF. CDR3 bases: TGCGCCAGCAGCAATGGAGGGGGGACAGGTTCACCCCTCCACTTT.